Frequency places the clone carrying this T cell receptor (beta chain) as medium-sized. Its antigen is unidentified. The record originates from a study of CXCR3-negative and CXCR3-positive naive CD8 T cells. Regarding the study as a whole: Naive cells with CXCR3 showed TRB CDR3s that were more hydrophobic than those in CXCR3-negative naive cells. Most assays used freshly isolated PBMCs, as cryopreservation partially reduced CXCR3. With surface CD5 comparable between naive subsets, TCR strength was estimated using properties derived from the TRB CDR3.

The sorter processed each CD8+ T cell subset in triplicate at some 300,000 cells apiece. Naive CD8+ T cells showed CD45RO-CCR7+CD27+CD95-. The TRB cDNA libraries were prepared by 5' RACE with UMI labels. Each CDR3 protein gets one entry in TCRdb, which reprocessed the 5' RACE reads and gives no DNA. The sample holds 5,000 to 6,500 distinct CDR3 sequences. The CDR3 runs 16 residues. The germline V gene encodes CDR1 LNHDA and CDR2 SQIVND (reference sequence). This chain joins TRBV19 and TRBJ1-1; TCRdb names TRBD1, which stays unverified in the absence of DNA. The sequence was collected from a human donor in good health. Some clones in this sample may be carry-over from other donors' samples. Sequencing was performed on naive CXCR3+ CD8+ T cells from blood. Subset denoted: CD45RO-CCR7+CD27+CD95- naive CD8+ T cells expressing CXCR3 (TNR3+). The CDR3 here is CASSIFGTERSTEAFF.